This entry features one T cell receptor beta chain sequence. Its specificity is not known. Using a J-beta primer mix together with a sample-barcoded 5' primer, a second PCR was run for about 6 to 12 cycles. The template-switch adaptor was a 5' adaptor with 12 random nucleotides. It tagged each cDNA molecule. Each CDR3 protein gets one entry after TCRdb re-called the 5' RACE reads with MiXCR. Of some 880,000 distinct CDR3 sequences in the sample, around 34% were seen once. The sample is drawn from a study of blood T cells in healthy people across ages. Every sample yielded at least 7 million isolated PBMCs. Total RNA was isolated from each sample in quantities of at least 6 micrograms. The length of the CDR3 is 17 residues. V trimming: 6 bases; J trimming: 6 bases; junction bases outside the gene matches: 15. Study-wide points: Across the age range, TCR beta diversity per million T cells fell in a roughly linear way.

This chain connects TRBV12-3 or TRBV12-4 to TRBJ2-3, with TRBD1 matching over 10 bases. Sequences were obtained from blood. The TCR originated in a man younger than 30 in good health. In DNA, the CDR3 is TGTGCCAGCAGCCCGAGACAGGGGGCAACGACTCCCGATACGCAGTATTTT. Encoded protein: CASSPRQGATTPDTQYF.